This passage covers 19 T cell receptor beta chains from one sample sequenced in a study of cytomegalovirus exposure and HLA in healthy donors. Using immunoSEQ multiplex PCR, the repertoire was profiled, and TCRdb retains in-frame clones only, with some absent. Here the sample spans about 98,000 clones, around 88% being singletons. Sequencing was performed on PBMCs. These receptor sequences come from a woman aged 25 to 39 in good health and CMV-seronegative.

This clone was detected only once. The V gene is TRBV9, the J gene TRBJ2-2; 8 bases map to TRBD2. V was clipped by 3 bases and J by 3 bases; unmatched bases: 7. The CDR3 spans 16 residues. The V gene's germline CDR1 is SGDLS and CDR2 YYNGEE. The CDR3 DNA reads TGTGCCAGCAGCGACCCCCGGGGGGGCTACACCGGGGAGCTGTTTTTT. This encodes CASSDPRGGYTGELFF.

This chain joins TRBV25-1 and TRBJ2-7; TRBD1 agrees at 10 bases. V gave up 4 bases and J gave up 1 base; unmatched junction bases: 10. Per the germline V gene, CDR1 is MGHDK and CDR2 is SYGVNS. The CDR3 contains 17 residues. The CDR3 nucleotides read TGTGCCAGCAGTGCCCCTGGGACAGGGGTTACGTCCTACGAGCAGTACTTC. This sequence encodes CASSAPGTGVTSYEQYF.

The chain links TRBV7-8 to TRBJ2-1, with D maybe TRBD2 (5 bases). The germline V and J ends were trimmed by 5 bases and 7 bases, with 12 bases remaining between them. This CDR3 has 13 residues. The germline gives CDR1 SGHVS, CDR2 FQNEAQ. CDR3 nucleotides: TGTGCCAGCAGCGTGCTAGCTGGGAATGAGCAGTTCTTC. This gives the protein CASSVLAGNEQFF.

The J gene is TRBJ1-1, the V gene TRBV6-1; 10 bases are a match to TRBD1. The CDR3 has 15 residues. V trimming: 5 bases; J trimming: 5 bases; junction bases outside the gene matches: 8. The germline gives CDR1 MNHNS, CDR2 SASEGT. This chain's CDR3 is CASSSWGQGYTEAFF. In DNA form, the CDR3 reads TGTGCCAGCAGTAGTTGGGGACAGGGGTATACTGAAGCTTTCTTT.

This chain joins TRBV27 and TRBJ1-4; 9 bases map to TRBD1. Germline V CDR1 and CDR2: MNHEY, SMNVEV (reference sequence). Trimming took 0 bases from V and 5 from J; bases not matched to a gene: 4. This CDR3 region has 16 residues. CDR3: CASSLSVGTGNEKLFF. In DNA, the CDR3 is TGTGCCAGCAGTTTATCGGTGGGGACAGGGAATGAAAAACTGTTTTTT.

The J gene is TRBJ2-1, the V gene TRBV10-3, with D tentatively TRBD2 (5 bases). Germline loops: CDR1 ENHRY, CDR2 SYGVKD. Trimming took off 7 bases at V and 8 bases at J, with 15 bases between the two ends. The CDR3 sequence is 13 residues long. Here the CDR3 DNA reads TGTGCCATCAAAGGTAGCGTAGACGATGAGCAGTTCTTC. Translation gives CAIKGSVDDEQFF.

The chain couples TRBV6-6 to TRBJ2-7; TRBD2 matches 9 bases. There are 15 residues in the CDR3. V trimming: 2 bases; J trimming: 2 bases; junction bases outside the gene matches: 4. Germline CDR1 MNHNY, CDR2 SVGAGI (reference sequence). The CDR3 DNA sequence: TGTGCCAGCAGTTACGGGACTAGCAAGGCCTACGAGCAGTACTTC. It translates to CASSYGTSKAYEQYF.

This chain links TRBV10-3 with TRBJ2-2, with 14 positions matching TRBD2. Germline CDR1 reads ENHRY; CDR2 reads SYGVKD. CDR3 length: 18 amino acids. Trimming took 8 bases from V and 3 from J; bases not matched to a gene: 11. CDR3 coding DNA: TGTGCCATCGGACCTCCGGGACTAGCGGGAGAGGACACCGGGGAGCTGTTTTTT. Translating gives CAIGPPGLAGEDTGELFF.

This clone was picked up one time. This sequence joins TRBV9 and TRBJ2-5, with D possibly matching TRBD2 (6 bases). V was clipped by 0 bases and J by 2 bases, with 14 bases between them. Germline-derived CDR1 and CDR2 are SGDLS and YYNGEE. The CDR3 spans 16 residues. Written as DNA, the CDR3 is TGTGCCAGCAGCGTAGAGCCAGCGGGCCGACAAGAGACCCAGTACTTC. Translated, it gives CASSVEPAGRQETQYF.

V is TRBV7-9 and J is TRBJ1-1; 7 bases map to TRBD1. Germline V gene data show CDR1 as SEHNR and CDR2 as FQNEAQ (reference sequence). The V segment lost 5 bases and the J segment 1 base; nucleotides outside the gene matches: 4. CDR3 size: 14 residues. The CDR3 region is CASSPGTANTEAFF. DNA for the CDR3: TGTGCCAGCAGCCCCGGGACAGCGAACACTGAAGCTTTCTTT.

CDR3 residues: CASSLGAGGSYEQYF. The DNA for the CDR3 is TGCGCCAGCAGCTTGGGGGCGGGGGGCTCCTACGAGCAGTACTTC. V is TRBV5-1 and J is TRBJ2-7, with 8 bases that match TRBD2. This CDR3 comprises 15 residues. Germline assignment: CDR1 SGHRS and CDR2 YFSETQ. The junction had 2 bases not matched to a gene; V was cut back by 0 bases and J by 0 bases.

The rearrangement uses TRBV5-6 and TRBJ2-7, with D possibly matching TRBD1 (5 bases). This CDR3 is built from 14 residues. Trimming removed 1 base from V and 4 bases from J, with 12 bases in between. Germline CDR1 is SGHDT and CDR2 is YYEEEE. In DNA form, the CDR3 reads TGTGCCAGCAGCTTGCCAGGACAAAGATACGAGCAGTACTTC. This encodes CASSLPGQRYEQYF.

CDR3 residues: CASSSRQERYNEQFF. CDR3 sequence (DNA): TGTGCCAGCAGCTCCCGACAGGAGCGCTACAATGAGCAGTTCTTC. This chain connects TRBV7-3 to TRBJ2-1; tentative D call: TRBD1 (6 bases). The germline V gene has CDR1 SGHTA and CDR2 FQGTGA. V was shortened by 4 bases and J by 3 bases, with 13 bases between the two germline ends. The CDR3 is 15 amino acids.

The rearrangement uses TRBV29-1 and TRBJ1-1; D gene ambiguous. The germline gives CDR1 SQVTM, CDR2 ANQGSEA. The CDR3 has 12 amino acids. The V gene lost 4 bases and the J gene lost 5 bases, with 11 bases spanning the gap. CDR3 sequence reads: CSVGFRGTEAFF. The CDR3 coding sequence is TGCAGCGTTGGATTTCGAGGGACTGAAGCTTTCTTT.

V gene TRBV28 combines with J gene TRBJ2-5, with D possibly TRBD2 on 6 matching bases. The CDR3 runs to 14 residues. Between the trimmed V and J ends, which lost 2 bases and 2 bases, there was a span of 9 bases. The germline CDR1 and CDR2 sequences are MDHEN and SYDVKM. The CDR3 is CASSLLAGQETQYF. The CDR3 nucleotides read TGTGCCAGCAGTTTACTGGCGGGACAAGAGACCCAGTACTTC.

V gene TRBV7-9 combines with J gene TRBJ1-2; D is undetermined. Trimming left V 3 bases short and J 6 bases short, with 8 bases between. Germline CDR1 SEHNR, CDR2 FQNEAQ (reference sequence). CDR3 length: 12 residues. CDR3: CASSFNRDGYTF. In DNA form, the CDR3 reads TGTGCCAGCAGCTTTAATAGAGATGGCTACACCTTC. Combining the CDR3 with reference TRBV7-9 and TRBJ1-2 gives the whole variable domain DTGVSQNPRHKITKRGQNVTFRCDPISEHNRLYWYRQTLGQGPEFLTYFQNEAQLEKSRLLSDRFSAERPKGSFSTLEIQRTEQGDSAMYLCASSFNRDGYTFGSGTRLTVV.

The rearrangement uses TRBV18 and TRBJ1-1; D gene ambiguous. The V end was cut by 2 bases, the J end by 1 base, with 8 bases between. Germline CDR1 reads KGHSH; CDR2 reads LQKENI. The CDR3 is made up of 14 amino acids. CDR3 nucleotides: TGTGCCAGCTCACCAACAGCCAGGAACACTGAAGCTTTCTTT. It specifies CASSPTARNTEAFF.

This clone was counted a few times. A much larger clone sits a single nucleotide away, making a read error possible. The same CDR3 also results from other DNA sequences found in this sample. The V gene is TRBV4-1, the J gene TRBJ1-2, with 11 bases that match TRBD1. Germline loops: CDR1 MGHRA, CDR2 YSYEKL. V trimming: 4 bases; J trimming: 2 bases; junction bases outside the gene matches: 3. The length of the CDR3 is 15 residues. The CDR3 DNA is TGCGCCAGCAGCCCGGGGACAGGGGGGAACTATGGCTACACCTTC. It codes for CASSPGTGGNYGYTF.

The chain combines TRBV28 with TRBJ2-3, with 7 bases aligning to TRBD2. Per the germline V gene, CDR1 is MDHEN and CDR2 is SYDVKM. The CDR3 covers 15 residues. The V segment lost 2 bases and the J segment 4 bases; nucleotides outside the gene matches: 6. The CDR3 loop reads CASSLAGVGSDTQYF. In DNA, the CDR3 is TGTGCCAGCAGTTTAGCGGGAGTAGGTTCAGATACGCAGTATTTT.